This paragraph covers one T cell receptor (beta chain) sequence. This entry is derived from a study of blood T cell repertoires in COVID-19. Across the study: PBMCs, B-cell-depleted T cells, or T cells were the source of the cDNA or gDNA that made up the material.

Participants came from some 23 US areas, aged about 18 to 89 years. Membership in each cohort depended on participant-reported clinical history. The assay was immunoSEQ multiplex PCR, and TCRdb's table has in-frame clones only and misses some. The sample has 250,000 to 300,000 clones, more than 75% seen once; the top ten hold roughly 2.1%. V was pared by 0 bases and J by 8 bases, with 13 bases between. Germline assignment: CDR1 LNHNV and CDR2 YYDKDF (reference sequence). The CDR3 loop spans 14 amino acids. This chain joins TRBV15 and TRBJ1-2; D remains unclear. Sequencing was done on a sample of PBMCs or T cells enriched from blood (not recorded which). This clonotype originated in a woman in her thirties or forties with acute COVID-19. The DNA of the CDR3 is TGTGCCACCAGCAGAGATCGATATGGGAGGGGCTACACCTTC. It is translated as CATSRDRYGRGYTF.